These 10 T cell receptor beta chains originate from one sample sequenced in a study of blood T cell repertoires in COVID-19. Produced via immunoSEQ multiplex PCR; TCRdb's table is partial and in-frame only. The sample has 200,000 to 250,000 clones, approximately 83% seen once; the top ten hold roughly 7%. Sequenced material: peripheral blood. Receptors were obtained from a woman between 50 and 59 years old with acute or convalescent COVID-19.

This chain uses TRBV4-3 with TRBJ1-2; 8 bases fit TRBD1. Germline assignment: CDR1 LGHNA and CDR2 YSLEER. The CDR3 consists of 16 residues. Unmatched junction bases numbered 10, after V lost 0 bases and J lost 7 bases. Written as DNA, the CDR3 is TGCGCCAGCAGCCAAGATGGGACAGGTCTCGGGTTTGGCTACACCTTC. Translating gives CASSQDGTGLGFGYTF.

The V call is TRBV2, the J call TRBJ1-3; D is undetermined. The V gene's germline CDR1 is SNHLY and CDR2 FYNNEI. V lost 6 bases, J lost 0 bases, and 12 bases lay in between. This CDR3 has 15 residues. The DNA for the CDR3 is TGTGCCAGCAGCCCCCACGGAGACTCTGGAAACACCATATATTTT. This codes for CASSPHGDSGNTIYF.

The chain employs TRBV19 and TRBJ1-2; D not resolved. The CDR3 totals 15 residues. V lost 3 bases to trimming and J lost 6 bases, with 17 bases between them. Germline-derived CDR1 and CDR2 are LNHDA and SQIVND (reference sequence). Here the CDR3 reads CASSIEGEITHGYTF. The CDR3 bases are TGTGCCAGTAGTATTGAGGGAGAGATTACTCATGGCTACACCTTC.

This chain joins TRBV9 and TRBJ2-5, with 7 bases fitting TRBD2. Per germline, CDR1 SGDLS and CDR2 YYNGEE. After removal of 6 bases from V and 0 bases from J, the junction contained 2 bases not matched to a gene. The CDR3 runs 13 residues. The CDR3 DNA is TGTGCCAGCATCGGGGGGTACCAAGAGACCCAGTACTTC. Residues: CASIGGYQETQYF.

CDR3 in DNA: TGTGCCAGTAGCCGAACAGGGACTAATGAAAAACTGTTTTTT. Residues: CASSRTGTNEKLFF. The J gene is TRBJ1-4, the V gene TRBV19, with D tentatively TRBD1 (6 bases). V gave up 6 bases and J gave up 2 bases, with 10 bases separating them. The CDR3 has 14 amino acids. Germline-derived CDR1 and CDR2 are LNHDA and SQIVND (reference sequence).

The chain is built from TRBV27 and TRBJ2-3; 14 bases are shared with TRBD2. The CDR3 has 16 amino acids. J gave up 6 bases and V 5 bases, and 7 bases lay outside the gene matches. Germline V lookup: CDR1 MNHEY, CDR2 SMNVEV (reference sequence). The DNA for the CDR3 is TGTGCCAGCAGTCCGGGACTAGCGGGAGAGGGGGATACGCAGTATTTT. This sequence encodes CASSPGLAGEGDTQYF.

The rearrangement links TRBV11-3 to TRBJ2-3, with 10 bases identical to TRBD2. Germline V gives CDR1 SGHNT, CDR2 YENEEA. This CDR3 spans 14 amino acids. Losses at the gene ends were 5 bases for V and 4 bases for J; bases not matched to a gene: 3. The DNA of the CDR3 is TGTGCCAGCAGCGAAGGACTAGCGGCAGATACGCAGTATTTT. Amino acid sequence: CASSEGLAADTQYF.

The rearrangement uses TRBV6-5 and TRBJ2-2, with 8 bases aligning to TRBD1. Germline CDR1 MNHEY, CDR2 SVGAGI. The CDR3 loop spans 14 amino acids. J lost 6 bases, V lost 6 bases, and 6 bases had no gene match. The CDR3 reads CASRKPTGAGELFF. CDR3 DNA sequence: TGTGCCAGCAGAAAACCGACAGGGGCCGGGGAGCTGTTTTTT.

This clone was counted only a few times. The chain employs TRBV29-1 and TRBJ2-7; TRBD1 might be the D (5 bases). The V and J ends lost 7 bases and 0 bases respectively, with 10 bases between them. CDR1 SQVTM and CDR2 ANQGSEA come from the germline V gene. The CDR3 extends over 12 amino acids. CDR3 DNA sequence: TGCAGCGCTCGGACAAGCTCCTACGAGCAGTACTTC. This gives the protein CSARTSSYEQYF.

The CDR3 is CASSFYDSTFPSYNEQFF. CDR3 coding DNA: TGCGCCAGCAGCTTTTACGACAGCACCTTCCCCTCCTACAATGAGCAGTTCTTC. The chain uses TRBV5-1 and TRBJ2-1, with D possibly matching TRBD1 (5 bases). The CDR3 consists of 18 residues. The V gene's germline CDR1 is SGHRS and CDR2 YFSETQ. V was trimmed by 2 bases and J by 0 bases, leaving 18 bases between them.